The 11 T cell receptor beta chains reported below all come from one sample, sequenced in a study of Graves' ophthalmopathy and Graves' hyperthyroidism. The authors amplified TCR beta CDR3 regions from RNA transcripts. First-round RT-PCR with HTBI primers preceded a second-round multiplex PCR. TCRdb called the multiplex PCR reads again in MiXCR, with one record for every CDR3 protein. The repertoire consists of about 220,000 distinct CDR3 sequences, with roughly 21% occurring once and the leading ten covering roughly 39%. The sequenced material came from peripheral blood. The source is a woman between 50 and 59 years old with Graves' ophthalmopathy.

This clonotype was counted at least ten times. The chain employs TRBV12-5 and TRBJ1-1; TRBD1 matches at 8 bases. Trimming took 4 bases from V and 8 from J; bases not matched to a gene: 18. This CDR3 spans 17 amino acids. Looked up from germline, CDR1 is LGHNT and CDR2 is FRNRAP. The CDR3 here is CASGSLQGAKRSLEAFF. As DNA, the CDR3 is TGTGCTAGTGGTTCCCTCCAGGGGGCGAAGCGCAGCCTAGAAGCTTTCTTT.

This clonotype has at least ten counts. V gene TRBV20-1 combines with J gene TRBJ2-7; maybe TRBD1 (6 bases). V lost 0 bases to trimming and J lost 3 bases, with 15 bases between them. The CDR3 contains 15 residues. The germline CDR1 and CDR2 sequences are DFQATT and SNEGSKA (reference sequence). In DNA, the CDR3 is TGCAGTGCTAGAGAAGGGGGAGCGGTAGACTACGAGCAGTACTTC. Protein product: CSAREGGAVDYEQYF.

This clonotype was recorded at least ten times. This sequence joins TRBV11-2 and TRBJ2-7; D possibly corresponds to TRBD2 (6 bases). CDR3 size: 14 residues. In germline, CDR1 is SGHAT, CDR2 FQNNGV. V lost 1 base and J 9 bases, leaving 16 bases between the germline ends. The CDR3 region has the DNA TGTGCCAGCAGCTTAGGACGAGCCTCGGAGGGGCAGTACTTC. It translates to CASSLGRASEGQYF.

V is TRBV30 and J is TRBJ1-2; 7 bases match TRBD1. V lost 4 bases to trimming and J lost 10 bases; unmatched junction nucleotides: 9. The V gene's germline CDR1 is GTSNPN and CDR2 SVGIG (reference sequence). CDR3 length equals 12 residues. CDR3 amino acids: CAWKGARGDYTF. The CDR3 bases are TGTGCCTGGAAAGGGGCCAGGGGGGACTACACCTTC.

The V gene is TRBV29-1, the J gene TRBJ2-7; D is unclear. V shed 5 bases and J shed 6 bases, with 14 bases lying between them. The germline V gene has CDR1 SQVTM and CDR2 ANQGSEA. This CDR3 region has 12 residues. The CDR3 here is CSVSYGRGEQYF. The DNA of the CDR3 is TGCAGCGTTTCTTACGGCCGAGGCGAGCAGTACTTC.

This clonotype was seen a handful of times. The rearrangement joins TRBV11-1 to TRBJ2-5; D gene ambiguous. This CDR3 is 11 amino acids long. The V end was cut by 6 bases, the J end by 10 bases, with 12 bases between. Germline V gene lookup returns CDR1 SGHAT and CDR2 FQDESV (reference sequence). The DNA of the CDR3 is TGTGCCAGCAGTCGCCGTGAGGACCAGTACTTC. The encoded protein is CASSRREDQYF.

V and J are TRBV11-3 and TRBJ2-5; 7 bases are shared with TRBD1. The CDR3 runs to 15 residues. Looked up from germline, CDR1 is SGHNT and CDR2 is YENEEA. V shed 5 bases, J shed 2 bases, and the junction held 8 bases outside the gene matches. The CDR3 reads CASSPGTDLQETQYF. CDR3 bases: TGTGCCAGCAGCCCCGGGACAGACCTACAAGAGACCCAGTACTTC.

This clonotype was observed at least ten times. The chain employs TRBV19 and TRBJ2-2; TRBD1 matches 10 bases. V trimming: 6 bases; J trimming: 5 bases; junction bases outside the gene matches: 6. Germline V gene data show CDR1 as LNHDA and CDR2 as SQIVND (reference sequence). This CDR3 is built from 15 residues. The CDR3 is CASRTTGGQTGELFF. DNA for the CDR3: TGTGCCAGTAGGACGACAGGGGGCCAGACCGGGGAGCTGTTTTTT.

This clonotype has a count of ten or more. The CDR3 DNA is TGTGCCAGCAGCTTAGTCCACGGCGGATCCTACGAGCAGTACTTC. It encodes CASSLVHGGSYEQYF. The chain combines TRBV7-2 with TRBJ2-7; D not resolved. Looked up from germline, CDR1 is SGHTA and CDR2 is FQGNSA. The CDR3 totals 15 residues. V lost 1 base and J lost 1, with 11 bases in between.

This chain connects TRBV11-2 to TRBJ2-5; TRBD2 matches at 8 bases. V lost 5 bases and J lost 5; bases outside the gene matches: 19. From germline, CDR1 is SGHAT and CDR2 FQNNGV. This CDR3 contains 18 residues. The CDR3 sequence: CASSTTALGGLAWETQYF. In DNA, the CDR3 is TGTGCCAGCAGCACCACTGCTCTAGGCGGACTAGCTTGGGAGACCCAGTACTTC. The full variable domain, with the rest looked up from reference TRBV11-2 and TRBJ2-5, is EAGVAQSPRYKIIEKRQSVAFWCNPISGHATLYWYQQILGQGPKLLIQFQNNGVVDDSQLPKDRFSAERLKGVDSTLKIQPAKLEDSAVYLCASSTTALGGLAWETQYFGPGTRLLVL.

The table lists this clonotype with a count of one. The chain uses TRBV27 and TRBJ2-7; 7 bases are a match to TRBD2. Germline CDR1 is MNHEY and CDR2 is SMNVEV (reference sequence). The CDR3 consists of 13 residues. V gave up 3 bases and J gave up 6 bases; unmatched junction bases: 5. The CDR3 region has the DNA TGTGCCAGCAGTTTTACCCTAGCGGCCGAGCAGTACTTC. It specifies CASSFTLAAEQYF.